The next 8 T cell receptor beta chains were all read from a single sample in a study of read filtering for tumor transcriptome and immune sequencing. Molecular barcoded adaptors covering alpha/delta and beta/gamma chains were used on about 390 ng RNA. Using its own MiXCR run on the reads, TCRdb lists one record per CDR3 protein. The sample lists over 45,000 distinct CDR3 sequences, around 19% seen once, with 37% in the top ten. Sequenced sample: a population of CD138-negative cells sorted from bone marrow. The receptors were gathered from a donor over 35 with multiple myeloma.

The CDR3 spells CSARGGNDNQPQHF. CDR3 DNA: TGCAGTGCTAGAGGGGGAAATGACAATCAGCCCCAGCATTTT. The V call is TRBV20-1, the J call TRBJ1-5; D uncertain. CDR1 and CDR2 from the germline V gene are DFQATT and SNEGSKA (reference sequence). The CDR3 runs 14 residues. V dropped 1 base and J dropped 3 bases, with 10 bases sitting between them.

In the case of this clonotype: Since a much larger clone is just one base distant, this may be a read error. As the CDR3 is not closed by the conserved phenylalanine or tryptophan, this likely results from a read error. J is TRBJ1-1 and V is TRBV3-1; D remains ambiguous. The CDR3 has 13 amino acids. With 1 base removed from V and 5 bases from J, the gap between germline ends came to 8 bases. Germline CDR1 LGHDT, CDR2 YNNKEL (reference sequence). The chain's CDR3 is CASSQGGWTEAFL. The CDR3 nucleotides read TGTGCCAGCAGCCAAGGCGGGTGGACTGAAGCTTTCTTA.

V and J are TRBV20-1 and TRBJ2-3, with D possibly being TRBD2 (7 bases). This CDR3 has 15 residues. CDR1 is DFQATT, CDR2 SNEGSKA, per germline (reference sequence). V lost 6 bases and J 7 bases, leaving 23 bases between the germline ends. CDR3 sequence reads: CSARGAPGAPNTQYF. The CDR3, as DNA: TGCAGTGCCCGGGGGGCGCCGGGAGCCCCAAATACGCAGTATTTT.

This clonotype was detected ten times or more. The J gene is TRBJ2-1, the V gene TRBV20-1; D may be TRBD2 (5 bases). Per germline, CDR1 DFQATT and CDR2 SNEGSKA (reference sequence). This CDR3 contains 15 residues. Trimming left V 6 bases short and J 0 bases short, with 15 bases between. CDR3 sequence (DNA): TGCAGTGCCCGACTACACCTCGGCTCCTACAATGAGCAGTTCTTC. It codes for CSARLHLGSYNEQFF.

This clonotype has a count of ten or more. The CDR3 DNA reads as TGTGCCACCAGCATTACAAATGCGGGTACTAATGAAAAACTGTTTTTT. Residues: CATSITNAGTNEKLFF. The rearrangement joins TRBV15 to TRBJ1-4; no firm D call. From germline, CDR1 is LNHNV and CDR2 YYDKDF (reference sequence). The CDR3 has 16 amino acids. The V and J ends lost 4 bases and 2 bases respectively, with 14 bases between them.

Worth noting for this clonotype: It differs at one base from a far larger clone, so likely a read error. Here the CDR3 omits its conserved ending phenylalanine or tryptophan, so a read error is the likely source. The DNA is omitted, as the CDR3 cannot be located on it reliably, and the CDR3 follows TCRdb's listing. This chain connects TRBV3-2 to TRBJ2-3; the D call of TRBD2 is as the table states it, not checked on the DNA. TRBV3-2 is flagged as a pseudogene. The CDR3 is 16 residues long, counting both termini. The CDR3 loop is CASSLRTSGSTDTQYS.

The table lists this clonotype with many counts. CDR3 loop: CASTGLAGVGDTQYF. CDR3 bases: TGTGCCAGCACCGGACTAGCGGGAGTTGGAGATACGCAGTATTTT. The chain joins TRBV12-3 or TRBV12-4 to TRBJ2-3; the match to TRBD2 covers 13 bases. V was pared by 7 bases and J by 5 bases, with 6 bases of the junction left unmatched. The CDR3 has 15 amino acids.

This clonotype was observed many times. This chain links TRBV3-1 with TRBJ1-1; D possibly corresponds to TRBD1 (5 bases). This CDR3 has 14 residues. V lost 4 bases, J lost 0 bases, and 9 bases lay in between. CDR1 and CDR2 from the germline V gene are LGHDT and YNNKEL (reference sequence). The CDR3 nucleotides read TGTGCCAGCAGCCGGGGACGGATGAACACTGAAGCTTTCTTT. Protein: CASSRGRMNTEAFF.